These 25 T cell receptor beta chains were all obtained from the same sample, sequenced in a study of blood T cell repertoires in COVID-19. Measured with immunoSEQ multiplex PCR; TCRdb has only the in-frame clones, and not every one. The sample consists of some 100,000 clones, more than 70% of them appearing once. Material for sequencing was peripheral blood. The receptors were sampled from a woman aged 80 or over with active COVID-19.

The chain couples TRBV9 to TRBJ2-3; TRBD2 matches at 7 bases. The germline CDR1 and CDR2 sequences are SGDLS and YYNGEE. The V and J ends lost 3 bases and 4 bases, in that order; junction bases with no gene match: 11. The CDR3 contains 16 residues. CDR3 in amino acids: CASSALGGRVADTQYF. Here the CDR3 DNA reads TGTGCCAGCAGCGCCCTCGGCGGGAGAGTTGCAGATACGCAGTATTTT.

The rearrangement joins TRBV6-2 or TRBV6-3 to TRBJ2-1; the D gene is possibly TRBD2 (7 bases). This CDR3 is 16 amino acids long. V was pared by 6 bases and J by 2 bases, with 17 bases between. The V gene's germline CDR1 is MNHEY and CDR2 SVGEGT. The CDR3 sequence is CASSPLGGRTYNEQFF. The CDR3 DNA sequence: TGTGCCAGCAGCCCCCTCGGGGGGCGGACCTACAATGAGCAGTTCTTC.

This chain joins TRBV5-4 and TRBJ2-7; D is possibly TRBD1 (8 bases). The germline V gene encodes CDR1 SGHNT and CDR2 YYREEE (reference sequence). V was trimmed by 4 bases and J by 3 bases, leaving 17 bases between them. CDR3 size: 15 residues. CDR3 amino acids: CASSGGGTGVYEQYF. DNA of the CDR3: TGTGCCAGCAGCGGGGGGGGGACAGGAGTCTACGAGCAGTACTTC.

This chain joins TRBV10-3 and TRBJ2-3, with D possibly being TRBD2 (5 bases). V lost 6 bases, J lost 4 bases, and 11 bases lay in between. Germline V lookup: CDR1 ENHRY, CDR2 SYGVKD. The CDR3 runs to 13 residues. This CDR3 is CAIRDSLSDTQYF. CDR3 nucleotides: TGTGCCATCAGGGACTCTCTATCAGATACGCAGTATTTT.

This clone was found a few times. DNA for the CDR3: TGTGCCAGCAGTTTATCGCGCTCTTCTGGAAACACCATATATTTT. Translating gives CASSLSRSSGNTIYF. The V and J genes are TRBV28 and TRBJ1-3, with D unclear. The CDR3 covers 15 residues. Per the germline V gene, CDR1 is MDHEN and CDR2 is SYDVKM. Between the trimmed V and J ends, which lost 1 base and 1 base, there was a span of 8 bases.

The chain employs TRBV28 and TRBJ2-1; 7 bases line up with TRBD2. Per germline, CDR1 MDHEN and CDR2 SYDVKM. The V segment lost 8 bases and the J segment 6 bases; nucleotides outside the gene matches: 7. The CDR3 extends over 13 amino acids. DNA of the CDR3: TGTGCCAGCTTTGCCGGGGGGTTCAATGAGCAGTTCTTC. Its translation: CASFAGGFNEQFF.

V gene TRBV18 combines with J gene TRBJ1-1, with D possibly being TRBD1 (6 bases). V shed 0 bases and J shed 7 bases, with 12 bases lying between them. The CDR3 extends over 14 amino acids. CDR1 and CDR2 from the germline V gene are KGHSH and LQKENI. The CDR3 spells CASSPPGARGEAFF. The CDR3 DNA sequence: TGTGCCAGCTCACCACCGGGGGCGAGGGGTGAAGCTTTCTTT.

The chain recombines TRBV6-5 with TRBJ1-6; no reliable D call. V lost 6 bases to trimming and J lost 4 bases, with 10 bases between them. CDR1 is MNHEY, CDR2 SVGAGI, per germline. The CDR3 runs 14 residues. For the CDR3, the DNA is TGTGCCAGCAGCGTTTCCCGGTATAATTCACCCCTCCACTTT. Translated: CASSVSRYNSPLHF.

CDR3 in DNA: TGTGCCAGCAGCTTAGGGGGAGGTGCGGAGACCCAGTACTTC. It is translated as CASSLGGGAETQYF. The genes are TRBV7-2 and TRBJ2-5, with a possible D match to TRBD2 (6 bases). This CDR3 is built from 14 residues. Germline loops: CDR1 SGHTA, CDR2 FQGNSA. Trimming took 1 base from V and 5 from J, leaving 11 bases between them.

The V and J genes are TRBV6-2 or TRBV6-3 and TRBJ2-5, with D perhaps matching TRBD2 (7 bases). With 5 bases removed from V and 4 bases from J, the gap between germline ends came to 14 bases. CDR3 length: 14 amino acids. CDR1 is MNHEY and CDR2 is SVGEGT in the germline V gene. The CDR3 spells CASSTGGGPETQYF. In nucleotides, the CDR3 is TGTGCCAGCAGTACTGGGGGGGGGCCAGAGACCCAGTACTTC.

The chain links TRBV7-9 to TRBJ2-5; D possibly corresponds to TRBD1 (6 bases). The V gene lost 6 bases and the J gene lost 1 base, with 9 bases spanning the gap. CDR3 length: 13 amino acids. CDR1 and CDR2 from the germline V gene are SEHNR and FQNEAQ (reference sequence). CDR3 sequence: CASRGAPQETQYF. The CDR3 region has the DNA TGTGCCAGCAGGGGGGCGCCCCAAGAGACCCAGTACTTC.

This clone was observed a few times. The chain carries TRBV6-2 or TRBV6-3 and TRBJ1-5; D is unclear. The CDR3 totals 12 residues. Deletions cut 6 bases from V and 4 bases from J, with 7 bases between. CDR1 and CDR2 (germline): MNHEY, SVGEGT. CDR3 protein: CASSTSNQPQHF. CDR3 DNA: TGTGCCAGCAGCACTAGTAATCAGCCCCAGCATTTT.

There are a few counts of this clone. V gene TRBV19 combines with J gene TRBJ2-2, with 10 positions matching TRBD2. Losses at the gene ends were 7 bases for V and 4 bases for J; bases not matched to a gene: 6. The CDR3 has 15 residues. The germline V gene encodes CDR1 LNHDA and CDR2 SQIVND (reference sequence). CDR3 DNA sequence: TGTGCCAGTACAAGCGGGAGGGCCGGCACCGGGGAGCTGTTTTTT. Protein: CASTSGRAGTGELFF.

The chain couples TRBV7-2 to TRBJ2-6; D not resolved. The CDR3 is 16 amino acids. The germline V gene has CDR1 SGHTA and CDR2 FQGNSA. Trimming took 4 bases from V and 0 from J, leaving 10 bases between them. The CDR3 nucleotides read TGTGCCAGCAGCTCAATACAAGACTCTGGGGCCAACGTCCTGACTTTC. Translating it yields CASSSIQDSGANVLTF.

This clone was observed once. This chain links TRBV3-1 (or the pseudogene TRBV3-2) with TRBJ2-7, with a possible D match to TRBD2 (6 bases). Trimming took off 5 bases at V and 13 bases at J, with 21 bases between the two ends. CDR3 length equals 13 residues. The germline gives CDR1 LGHDT, CDR2 YNNKEL (reference sequence). Here the CDR3 DNA reads TGTGCCAGCAGCGAAGCCCCACCGGGGGAGTTATACTTC. Its protein product is CASSEAPPGELYF.

This chain connects TRBV29-1 to TRBJ2-1, with 9 bases identical to TRBD1. Germline V gene sequence: CDR1 SQVTM, CDR2 ANQGSEA. V was clipped by 7 bases and J by 6 bases; unmatched bases: 4. The CDR3 covers 12 residues. CDR3 sequence: CSAKTGGNEQFF. The CDR3 nucleotides read TGCAGCGCAAAGACAGGGGGCAATGAGCAGTTCTTC.

V gene TRBV7-9 combines with J gene TRBJ1-1, with 9 nucleotides matching TRBD1. This CDR3 has 15 amino acids. Germline-derived CDR1 and CDR2 are SEHNR and FQNEAQ (reference sequence). J gave up 10 bases and V 8 bases, and 17 bases lay outside the gene matches. DNA of the CDR3: TGTGCCAGCGAAATGGACAGGGGCTCAAGAGGGGGAGCTTTCTTT. Amino acid sequence: CASEMDRGSRGGAFF.

This chain connects TRBV2 to TRBJ1-2, with TRBD1 identical over 7 bases. Germline V lookup: CDR1 SNHLY, CDR2 FYNNEI. CDR3 length: 14 residues. V lost 3 bases to trimming and J lost 4 bases; unmatched junction nucleotides: 5. DNA for the CDR3: TGTGCCAGCAGTGACGAGGGGGCGGGCTATGGCTACACCTTC. This codes for CASSDEGAGYGYTF. Filled out from reference TRBV2 and TRBJ1-2, the complete variable domain reads EPEVTQTPSHQVTQMGQEVILRCVPISNHLYFYWYRQILGQKVEFLVSFYNNEISEKSEIFDDQFSVERPDGSNFTLKIRSTKLEDSAMYFCASSDEGAGYGYTFGSGTRLTVV.

The chain employs TRBV6-6 and TRBJ1-4; the D is unclear. This CDR3 spans 12 amino acids. Trimming cost V 6 bases and J 6 bases, with 8 bases left between them. CDR1 is MNHNY, CDR2 SVGAGI, per germline (reference sequence). The CDR3 loop reads CASSRGDEKLFF. The CDR3 DNA follows: TGTGCCAGCAGCCGCGGGGATGAAAAACTGTTTTTT.

The rearrangement links TRBV5-1 to TRBJ2-1, with 10 bases aligning to TRBD2. The V and J ends lost 0 bases and 7 bases, in that order; junction bases with no gene match: 13. Germline CDR1 and CDR2: SGHRS and YFSETQ. CDR3 length: 18 amino acids. CDR3 sequence reads: CASSLGLLAGVSRNEQFF. The CDR3 DNA reads as TGCGCCAGCAGCTTGGGTCTTCTAGCGGGAGTATCAAGGAATGAGCAGTTCTTC. The full variable domain, in which reference TRBV5-1 and TRBJ2-1 provide the parts outside the CDR3, is KAGVTQTPRYLIKTRGQQVTLSCSPISGHRSVSWYQQTPGQGLQFLFEYFSETQRNKGNFPGRFSGRQFSNSRSEMNVSTLELGDSALYLCASSLGLLAGVSRNEQFFGPGTRLTVL.

The sample holds a few counts of this clone. The chain couples TRBV6-5 to TRBJ1-2, with D perhaps matching TRBD1 (5 bases). Looked up from germline, CDR1 is MNHEY and CDR2 is SVGAGI. Trimming shortened V by 6 bases and J by 10 bases, and 12 bases separated the two germline ends. This CDR3 spans 11 amino acids. DNA for the CDR3: TGTGCCAGCAGCGGTGGGGGGTCCTACACCTTC. The encoded protein is CASSGGGSYTF.

The CDR3 reads CASSGTGKGNQPQHF. The CDR3 DNA follows: TGTGCCAGCAGTGGGACAGGGAAGGGCAATCAGCCCCAGCATTTT. The chain has TRBV2 and TRBJ1-5; TRBD1 matches at 8 bases. Germline CDR1 and CDR2: SNHLY and FYNNEI. The V gene end was trimmed by 4 bases and the J gene end by 2 bases; junction bases not matched to a gene: 4. This CDR3 has 15 amino acids. Using reference TRBV2 and TRBJ1-5 for the parts outside the CDR3, the full variable domain is EPEVTQTPSHQVTQMGQEVILRCVPISNHLYFYWYRQILGQKVEFLVSFYNNEISEKSEIFDDQFSVERPDGSNFTLKIRSTKLEDSAMYFCASSGTGKGNQPQHFGDGTRLSIL.

The gene calls are TRBV25-1 and TRBJ1-2; perhaps TRBD1 as D (6 bases). Per the germline V gene, CDR1 is MGHDK and CDR2 is SYGVNS. The CDR3 runs to 13 residues. The germline V and J ends were trimmed by 4 bases and 4 bases, with 10 bases remaining between them. The CDR3 sequence: CASSAGHIYGYTF. CDR3 DNA sequence: TGTGCCAGCAGTGCGGGACACATCTATGGCTACACCTTC.

This clone was observed once. The chain couples TRBV28 to TRBJ1-4, with D unresolved. V shed 2 bases and J shed 10 bases, with 23 bases lying between them. This CDR3 spans 17 amino acids. Germline V gene lookup returns CDR1 MDHEN and CDR2 SYDVKM. CDR3 in DNA: TGTGCCAGCAGTTTAGGCTCCCAGGATTTTAACCTGGGAAAACTGTTTTTT. Amino acid sequence: CASSLGSQDFNLGKLFF.

This clone was recorded only once. The V gene is TRBV7-6, the J gene TRBJ2-3, with 8 bases matching TRBD2. The germline gives CDR1 SGHVS, CDR2 FNYEAQ. The CDR3 covers 15 residues. The V gene end was trimmed by 3 bases and the J gene end by 6 bases; junction bases not matched to a gene: 8. The CDR3 DNA is TGTGCCAGCAGCTTCGCGGGAGGCTCTTTGGATACGCAGTATTTT. Amino acid sequence: CASSFAGGSLDTQYF.